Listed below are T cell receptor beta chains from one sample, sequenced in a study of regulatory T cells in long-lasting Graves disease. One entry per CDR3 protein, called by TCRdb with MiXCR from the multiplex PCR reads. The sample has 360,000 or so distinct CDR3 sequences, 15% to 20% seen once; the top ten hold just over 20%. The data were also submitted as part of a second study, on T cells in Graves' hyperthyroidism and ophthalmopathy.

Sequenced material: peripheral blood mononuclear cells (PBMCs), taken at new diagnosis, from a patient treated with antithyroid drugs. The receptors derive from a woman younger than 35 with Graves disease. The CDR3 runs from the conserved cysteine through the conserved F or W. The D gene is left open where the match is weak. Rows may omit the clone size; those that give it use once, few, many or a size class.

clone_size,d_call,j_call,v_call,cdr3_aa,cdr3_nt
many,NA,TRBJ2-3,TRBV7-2,CASSSTLGADTQYF,TGTGCCAGCAGCTCCACGTTGGGGGCAGATACGCAGTATTTT
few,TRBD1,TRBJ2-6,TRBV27,CASSLSGDRGPSGANVLTF,TGTGCCAGCAGTTTATCCGGGGACAGGGGGCCCAGTGGGGCCAACGTCCTGACTTTC
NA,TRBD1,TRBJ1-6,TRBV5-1,CASSFAPTGLNNSPLHF,TGCGCCAGCAGCTTCGCCCCGACAGGGCTTAATAATTCACCCCTCCACTTT
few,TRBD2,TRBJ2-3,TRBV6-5,CASSYRKGTSGMDTQYF,TGTGCCAGCAGTTACCGCAAAGGGACTAGCGGGATGGATACGCAGTATTTT
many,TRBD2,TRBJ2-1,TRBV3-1,CASSQAGTSFIF,TGTGCCAGCAGCCAAGCTGGGACTAGCTTCATCTTC
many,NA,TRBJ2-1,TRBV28,CASSRLGSLNEQFF,TGTGCCAGCAGTAGGTTAGGTAGCTTGAATGAGCAGTTCTTC
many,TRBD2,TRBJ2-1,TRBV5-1,CASSLGTSGRKQFF,TGCGCCAGCAGCCTCGGGACTAGCGGGAGGAAGCAGTTCTTC
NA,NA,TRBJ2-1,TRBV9,CASSASLLTSQGGEQFF,TGTGCCAGCAGCGCAAGCCTACTGACTTCTCAAGGAGGTGAGCAGTTCTTC
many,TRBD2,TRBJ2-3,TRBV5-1,CASSLSGGAADTQYF,TGCGCCAGCAGTTTATCCGGGGGGGCTGCAGATACGCAGTATTTT
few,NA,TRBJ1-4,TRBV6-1,CASKGDGKLFF,TGTGCCAGCAAAGGAGACGGCAAACTGTTTTTT
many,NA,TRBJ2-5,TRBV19,CASSIRGETQYF,TGTGCCAGTAGTATCCGGGGAGAGACCCAGTACTTC
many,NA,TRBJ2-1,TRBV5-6,CASSLELQAWINEQFF,TGTGCCAGCAGCTTGGAGTTACAGGCTTGGATCAATGAGCAGTTCTTC
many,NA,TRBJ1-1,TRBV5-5,CASVQGVNTEAFF,TGTGCCAGCGTACAGGGTGTCAACACTGAAGCTTTCTTT
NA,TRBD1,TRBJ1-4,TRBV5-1,CASSAGQPNEKLFF,TGCGCCAGCAGCGCGGGACAGCCTAATGAAAAACTGTTTTTT
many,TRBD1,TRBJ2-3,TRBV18,CASRKDRGTDTQYF,TGTGCCAGCAGAAAGGACAGGGGCACAGATACGCAGTATTTT
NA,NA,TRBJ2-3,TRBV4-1,CASSQVGVGTDTQYF,TGCGCCAGCAGCCAAGTAGGGGTGGGCACAGATACGCAGTATTTT
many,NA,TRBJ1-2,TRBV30,CAWSPYRAQGGDTF,TGTGCCTGGAGTCCTTACCGGGCTCAAGGAGGAGACACCTTC
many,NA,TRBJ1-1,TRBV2,CASSAGQVTEAFF,TGTGCCAGCAGTGCCGGGCAGGTCACTGAAGCTTTCTTT
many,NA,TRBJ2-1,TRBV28,CASTLDAYNEQFF,TGTGCCAGCACCCTGGACGCATACAATGAGCAGTTCTTC
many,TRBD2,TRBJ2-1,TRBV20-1,CSASPGTTGYNEQFF,TGCAGTGCTAGCCCAGGGACTACCGGCTACAATGAGCAGTTCTTC
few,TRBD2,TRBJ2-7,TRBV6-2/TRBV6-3,CASSYSFSGVGFYEQYF,TGTGCCAGCAGTTACTCGTTTAGCGGGGTAGGATTCTACGAGCAGTACTTC
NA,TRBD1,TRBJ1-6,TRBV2,CASKDRGLNSPLHF,TGTGCCAGCAAGGACAGGGGGCTCAATTCACCCCTCCACTTT
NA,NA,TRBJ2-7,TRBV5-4,CASSFERATYEQYF,TGTGCCAGCAGCTTCGAGCGGGCTACCTACGAGCAGTACTTC
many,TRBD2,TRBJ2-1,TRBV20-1,CSARDRRLAGTMEFF,TGCAGTGCTAGAGATCGTCGGCTAGCGGGAACGATGGAGTTCTTC
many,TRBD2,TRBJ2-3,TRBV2,CASTSGRGSTDTQYF,TGTGCCAGCACTAGCGGGAGGGGTAGCACAGATACGCAGTATTTT
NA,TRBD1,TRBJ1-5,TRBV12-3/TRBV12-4,CASSHDRVQQPQHF,TGTGCCAGCAGCCACGACAGGGTACAACAGCCCCAGCATTTT
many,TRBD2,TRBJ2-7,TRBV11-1,CASSLERGNYEQYF,TGTGCCAGCAGCTTAGAGCGGGGAAACTACGAGCAGTACTTC
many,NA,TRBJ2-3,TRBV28,CASTQGLDTQYF,TGTGCCAGTACCCAGGGGTTAGATACGCAGTATTTT
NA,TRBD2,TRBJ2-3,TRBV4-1,CASRTTSPSTDTQYF,TGCGCCAGCAGGACGACTAGCCCGAGCACAGATACGCAGTATTTT
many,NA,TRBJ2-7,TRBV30,CAWSVGAKQYF,TGTGCCTGGAGTGTAGGTGCGAAGCAGTACTTC
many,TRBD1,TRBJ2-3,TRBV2,CASSSASGQGRADTQYF,TGTGCCAGCAGCTCCGCCTCAGGACAGGGGAGGGCAGATACGCAGTATTTT
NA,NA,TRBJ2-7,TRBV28,CASSWGPQAHEQYF,TGTGCCAGCAGTTGGGGTCCTCAGGCCCACGAGCAGTACTTC
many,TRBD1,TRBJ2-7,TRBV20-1,CSASKQGGEQYF,TGCAGTGCTAGTAAACAGGGGGGCGAGCAGTACTTC
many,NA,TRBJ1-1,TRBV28,CASSFSMGLVNTEAFF,TGTGCCAGCAGTTTTTCGATGGGTTTGGTGAACACTGAAGCTTTCTTT
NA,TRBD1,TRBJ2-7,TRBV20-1,CSASRQGASGEQYF,TGCAGTGCTAGTAGGCAGGGGGCGTCGGGCGAGCAGTACTTC
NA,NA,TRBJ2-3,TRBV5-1,CASSFGQTTDTQYF,TGCGCCAGCAGCTTCGGACAGACCACAGATACGCAGTATTTT
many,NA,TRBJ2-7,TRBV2,CASSVEGQYF,TGTGCCAGCAGTGTTGAGGGTCAGTACTTC
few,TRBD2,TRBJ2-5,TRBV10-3,CAIARLAGGQETQYF,TGTGCCATCGCACGACTAGCGGGAGGGCAGGAGACCCAGTACTTC
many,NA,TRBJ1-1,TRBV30,CAWSTTQNTEAFF,TGTGCCTGGAGCACCACACAGAACACTGAAGCTTTCTTT
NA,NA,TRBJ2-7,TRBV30,CAWSGQGLGYEQYF,TGTGCCTGGAGTGGGCAGGGGCTCGGGTACGAGCAGTACTTC
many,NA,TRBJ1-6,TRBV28,CASSPVGDNSPLHF,TGTGCCAGCAGTCCGGTGGGGGACAATTCACCCCTCCACTTT
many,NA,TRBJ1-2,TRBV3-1,CASSQGNQGSGYTF,TGTGCCAGCAGCCAAGGGAACCAGGGGAGCGGCTACACCTTC
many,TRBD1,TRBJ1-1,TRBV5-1,CASKIWGEGAVAEAFF,TGCGCCAGCAAGATTTGGGGGGAGGGGGCCGTCGCTGAAGCTTTCTTT
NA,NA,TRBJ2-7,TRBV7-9,CASSLDLRPKYF,TGTGCCAGCAGTTTGGACCTCAGGCCTAAGTACTTC
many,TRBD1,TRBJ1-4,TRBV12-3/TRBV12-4,CASRLSTGGNEKLFF,TGTGCCAGCAGACTATCGACAGGGGGTAATGAAAAACTGTTTTTT
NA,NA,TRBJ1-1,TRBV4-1,CASSQDPWGGSTEAFF,TGCGCCAGCAGCCAAGACCCCTGGGGGGGAAGTACTGAAGCTTTCTTT
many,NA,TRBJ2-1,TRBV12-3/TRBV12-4,CASSLGKGTFNEQFF,TGTGCCAGCAGTTTAGGCAAGGGGACCTTCAATGAGCAGTTCTTC
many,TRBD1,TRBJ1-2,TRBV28,CASRETTGTYGYTF,TGTGCCAGCAGAGAAACGACAGGGACCTATGGCTACACCTTC
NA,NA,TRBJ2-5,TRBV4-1,CASSQPGRAKETQYF,TGCGCCAGCAGCCAACCGGGACGGGCGAAAGAGACCCAGTACTTC
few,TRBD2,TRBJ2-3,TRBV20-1,CSAAHWTSGGRGDTQYF,TGCAGTGCTGCGCACTGGACTAGCGGGGGGAGAGGAGATACGCAGTATTTT
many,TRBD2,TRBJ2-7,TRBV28,CASTRTSGGWRYEQYF,TGTGCCAGCACTCGGACTAGCGGGGGGTGGCGATACGAGCAGTACTTC
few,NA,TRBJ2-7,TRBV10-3,CAISESGSVGSYF,TGTGCCATCAGTGAGTCGGGCAGCGTTGGGAGTTACTTC
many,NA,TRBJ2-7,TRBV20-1,CSARIQGTASYEQYF,TGCAGTGCTAGGATCCAGGGCACCGCGTCTTACGAGCAGTACTTC
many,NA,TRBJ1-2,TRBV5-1,CASTPTRGYGYTF,TGCGCCAGCACTCCGACAAGGGGCTATGGCTACACCTTC